This TCR beta chain was captured by sequencing in a study of cytomegalovirus exposure and HLA in healthy donors. Study-level findings and limits: Segments of the TCR beta V type were, in most cases, productive about 90% or about 30% of the time in an earlier analysis.

V was clipped by 4 bases and J by 6 bases, with 19 bases between them. Germline V gives CDR1 MNHEY, CDR2 SVGAGI. The CDR3 totals 15 residues. Comments on this clone: Its antigen is not known.

With 60 Vbeta and 13 Jbeta primers, the PCR was carried out. Method: immunoSEQ multiplex PCR; TCRdb's copy keeps in-frame clones and lacks some. The table has more than 95,000 clones, 9.5% to 15% seen once. This clonotype originated in a man in his forties in good health and CMV-seropositive. The sequenced sample consisted of PBMCs. This rearrangement joins TRBV6-5 to TRBJ2-7; D might be TRBD2 (5 bases). CDR3 nucleotides: TGTGCCAGCAGTTCCCCGACACAGACTATGGCCGAGCAGTACTTC. It specifies CASSSPTQTMAEQYF.